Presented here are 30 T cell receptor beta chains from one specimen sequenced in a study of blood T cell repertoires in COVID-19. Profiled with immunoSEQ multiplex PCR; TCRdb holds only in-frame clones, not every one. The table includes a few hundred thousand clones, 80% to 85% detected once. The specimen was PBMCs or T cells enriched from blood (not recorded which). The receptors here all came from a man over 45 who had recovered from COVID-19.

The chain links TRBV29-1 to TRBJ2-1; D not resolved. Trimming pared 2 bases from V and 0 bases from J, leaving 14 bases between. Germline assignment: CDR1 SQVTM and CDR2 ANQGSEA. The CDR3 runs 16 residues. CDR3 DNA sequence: TGCAGCGTTGAATCCCCAGACCGGGTCTCCTACAATGAGCAGTTCTTC. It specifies CSVESPDRVSYNEQFF.

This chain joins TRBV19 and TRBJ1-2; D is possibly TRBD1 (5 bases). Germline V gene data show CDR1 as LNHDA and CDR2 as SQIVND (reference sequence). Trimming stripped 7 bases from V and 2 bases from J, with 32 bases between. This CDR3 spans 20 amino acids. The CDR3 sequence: CASIPAWGRPLPTSNYGYTF. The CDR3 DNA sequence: TGTGCCAGTATTCCCGCCTGGGGCAGGCCTTTACCTACTTCAAACTATGGCTACACCTTC.

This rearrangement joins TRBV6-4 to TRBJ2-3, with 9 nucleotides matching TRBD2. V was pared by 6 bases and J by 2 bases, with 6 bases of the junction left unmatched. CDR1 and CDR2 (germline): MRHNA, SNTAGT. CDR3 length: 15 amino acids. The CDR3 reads CASSVKRGDTDTQYF. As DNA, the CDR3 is TGTGCCAGCAGCGTTAAGCGGGGGGACACAGATACGCAGTATTTT.

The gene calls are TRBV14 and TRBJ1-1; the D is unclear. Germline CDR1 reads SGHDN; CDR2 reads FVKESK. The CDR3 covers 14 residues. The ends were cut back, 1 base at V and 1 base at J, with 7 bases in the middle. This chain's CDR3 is CASSQGRANTEAFF. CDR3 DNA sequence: TGTGCCAGCAGCCAAGGGAGGGCGAACACTGAAGCTTTCTTT.

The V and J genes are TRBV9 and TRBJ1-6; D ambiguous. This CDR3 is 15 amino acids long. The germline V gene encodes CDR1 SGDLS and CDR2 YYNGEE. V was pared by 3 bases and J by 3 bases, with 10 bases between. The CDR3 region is CASSDFRDYNSPLHF. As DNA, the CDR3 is TGTGCCAGCAGCGATTTCCGGGACTATAATTCACCCCTCCACTTT. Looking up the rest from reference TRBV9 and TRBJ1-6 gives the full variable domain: DSGVTQTPKHLITATGQRVTLRCSPRSGDLSVYWYQQSLDQGLQFLIQYYNGEERAKGNILERFSAQQFPDLHSELNLSSLELGDSALYFCASSDFRDYNSPLHFGNGTRLTVT.

CDR3 in DNA: TGCGCCAGCAGCCAAGGAGGGGCTAGCGGGGGGGCTAGTACCGGGGAGCTGTTTTTT. The encoded protein is CASSQGGASGGASTGELFF. The chain carries TRBV4-1 and TRBJ2-2; TRBD2 agrees at 12 bases. The CDR3 consists of 19 residues. Germline V gene data show CDR1 as MGHRA and CDR2 as YSYEKL. Unmatched junction bases numbered 11, after V lost 1 base and J lost 5 bases.

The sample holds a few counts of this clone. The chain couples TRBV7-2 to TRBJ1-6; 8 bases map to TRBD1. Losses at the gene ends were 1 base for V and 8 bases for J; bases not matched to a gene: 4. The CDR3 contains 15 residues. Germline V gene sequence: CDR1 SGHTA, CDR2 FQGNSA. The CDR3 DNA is TGTGCCAGCAGCTTAGTGGGGACAGGAGATTCACCCCTCCACTTT. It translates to CASSLVGTGDSPLHF.

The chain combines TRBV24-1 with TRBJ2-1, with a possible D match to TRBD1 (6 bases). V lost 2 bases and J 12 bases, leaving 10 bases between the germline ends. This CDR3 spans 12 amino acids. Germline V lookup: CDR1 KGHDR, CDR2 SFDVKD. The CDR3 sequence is CATSDSGQLQFF. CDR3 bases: TGTGCCACCAGTGATTCTGGACAGCTGCAGTTCTTC.

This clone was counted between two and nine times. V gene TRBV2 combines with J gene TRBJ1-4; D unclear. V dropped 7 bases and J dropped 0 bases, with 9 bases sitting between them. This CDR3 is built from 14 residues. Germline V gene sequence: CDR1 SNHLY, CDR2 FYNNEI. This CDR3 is CASKERATNEKLFF. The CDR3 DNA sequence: TGTGCCAGCAAGGAACGGGCAACTAATGAAAAACTGTTTTTT.

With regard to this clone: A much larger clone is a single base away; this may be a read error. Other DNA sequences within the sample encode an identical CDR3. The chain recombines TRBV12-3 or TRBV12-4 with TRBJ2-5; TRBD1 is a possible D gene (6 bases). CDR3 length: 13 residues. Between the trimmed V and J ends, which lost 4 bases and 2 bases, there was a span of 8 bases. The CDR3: CASSSDSQETQYF. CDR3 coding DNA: TGTGCCAGCAGTTCGGACAGTCAAGAGACCCAGTACTTC.

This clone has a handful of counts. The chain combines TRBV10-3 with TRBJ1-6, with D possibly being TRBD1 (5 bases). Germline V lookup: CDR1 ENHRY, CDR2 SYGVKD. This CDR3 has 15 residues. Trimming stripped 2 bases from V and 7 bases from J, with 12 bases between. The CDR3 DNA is TGTGCCATCAGTGAGGACCGGGACTGGAATTCACCCCTCCACTTT. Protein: CAISEDRDWNSPLHF.

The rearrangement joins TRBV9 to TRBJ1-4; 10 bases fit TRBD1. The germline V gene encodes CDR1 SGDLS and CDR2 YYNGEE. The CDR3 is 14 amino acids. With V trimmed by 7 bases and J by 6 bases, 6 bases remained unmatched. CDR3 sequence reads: CASCIGTGDEKLFF. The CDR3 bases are TGTGCCAGCTGTATCGGGACAGGGGATGAAAAACTGTTTTTT.

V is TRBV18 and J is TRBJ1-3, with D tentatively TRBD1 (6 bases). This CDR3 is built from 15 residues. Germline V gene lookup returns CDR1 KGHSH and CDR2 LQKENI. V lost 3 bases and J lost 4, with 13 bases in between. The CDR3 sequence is CASSPSGAWGNTIYF. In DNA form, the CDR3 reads TGTGCCAGCTCACCCTCAGGGGCGTGGGGAAACACCATATATTTT.

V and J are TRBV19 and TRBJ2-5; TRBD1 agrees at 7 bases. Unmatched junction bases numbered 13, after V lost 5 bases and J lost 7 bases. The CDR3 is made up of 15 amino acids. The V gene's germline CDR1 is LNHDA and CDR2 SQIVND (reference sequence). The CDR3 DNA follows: TGTGCCAGTAGTGGATCGGGACAGTCCGCGGGGACCCAGTACTTC. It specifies CASSGSGQSAGTQYF. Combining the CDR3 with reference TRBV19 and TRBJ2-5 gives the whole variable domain DGGITQSPKYLFRKEGQNVTLSCEQNLNHDAMYWYRQDPGQGLRLIYYSQIVNDFQKGDIAEGYSVSREKKESFPLTVTSAQKNPTAFYLCASSGSGQSAGTQYFGPGTRLLVL.

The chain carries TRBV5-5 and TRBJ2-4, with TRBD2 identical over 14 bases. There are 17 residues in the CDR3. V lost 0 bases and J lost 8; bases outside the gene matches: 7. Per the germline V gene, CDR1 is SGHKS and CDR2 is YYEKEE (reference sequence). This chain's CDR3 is CASSLERGLAGEDIQYF. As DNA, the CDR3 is TGTGCCAGCAGCTTGGAGAGGGGACTAGCGGGAGAGGACATTCAGTACTTC.

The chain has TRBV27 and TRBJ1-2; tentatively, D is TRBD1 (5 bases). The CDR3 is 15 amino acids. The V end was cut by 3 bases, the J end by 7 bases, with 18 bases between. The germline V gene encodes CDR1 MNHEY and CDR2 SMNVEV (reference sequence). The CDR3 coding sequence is TGTGCCAGCAGTTTGGGGGGGGAGCCCTTTCTTGGCTACACCTTC. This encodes CASSLGGEPFLGYTF.

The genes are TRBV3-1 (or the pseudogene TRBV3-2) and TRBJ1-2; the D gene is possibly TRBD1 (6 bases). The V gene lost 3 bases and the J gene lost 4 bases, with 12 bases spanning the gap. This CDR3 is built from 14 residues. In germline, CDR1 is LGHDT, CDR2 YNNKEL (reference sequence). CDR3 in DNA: TGTGCCAGCAGCCAGGCACAGGGACCCTATGGCTACACCTTC. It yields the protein CASSQAQGPYGYTF.

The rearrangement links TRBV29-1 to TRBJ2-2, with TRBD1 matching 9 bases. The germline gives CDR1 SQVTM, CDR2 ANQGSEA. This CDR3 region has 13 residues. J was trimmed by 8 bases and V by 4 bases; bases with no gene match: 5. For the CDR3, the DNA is TGCAGCGTTGGAACAGGGGGCTTAGGGGAGCTGTTTTTT. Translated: CSVGTGGLGELFF.

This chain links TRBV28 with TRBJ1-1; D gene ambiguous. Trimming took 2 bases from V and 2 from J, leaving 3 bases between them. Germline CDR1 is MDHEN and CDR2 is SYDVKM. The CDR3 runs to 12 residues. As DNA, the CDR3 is TGTGCCAGCAGTTTAACAAACACTGAAGCTTTCTTT. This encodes CASSLTNTEAFF. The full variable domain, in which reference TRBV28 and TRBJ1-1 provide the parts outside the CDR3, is DVKVTQSSRYLVKRTGEKVFLECVQDMDHENMFWYRQDPGLGLRLIYFSYDVKMKEKGDIPEGYSVSREKKERFSLILESASTNQTSMYLCASSLTNTEAFFGQGTRLTVV.

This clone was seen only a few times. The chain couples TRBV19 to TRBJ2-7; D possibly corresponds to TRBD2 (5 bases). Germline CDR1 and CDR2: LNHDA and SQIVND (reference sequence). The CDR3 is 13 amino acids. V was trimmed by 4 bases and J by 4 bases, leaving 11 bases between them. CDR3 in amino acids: CASSTDSLYEQYF. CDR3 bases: TGTGCCAGTAGTACGGACTCGCTGTACGAGCAGTACTTC.

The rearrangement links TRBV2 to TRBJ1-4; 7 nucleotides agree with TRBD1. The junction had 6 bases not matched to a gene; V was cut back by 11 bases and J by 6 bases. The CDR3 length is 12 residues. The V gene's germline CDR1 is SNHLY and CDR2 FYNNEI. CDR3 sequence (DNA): TGTGCCGGAGGGGGCATGGATGAAAAACTGTTTTTT. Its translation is CAGGGMDEKLFF.

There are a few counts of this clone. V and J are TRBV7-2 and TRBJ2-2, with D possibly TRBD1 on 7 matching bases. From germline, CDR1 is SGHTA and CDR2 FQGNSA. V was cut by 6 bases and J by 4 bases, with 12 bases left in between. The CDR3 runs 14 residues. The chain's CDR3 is CASSSQGGTGELFF. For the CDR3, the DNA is TGTGCCAGCAGTTCGCAGGGGGGCACCGGGGAGCTGTTTTTT.

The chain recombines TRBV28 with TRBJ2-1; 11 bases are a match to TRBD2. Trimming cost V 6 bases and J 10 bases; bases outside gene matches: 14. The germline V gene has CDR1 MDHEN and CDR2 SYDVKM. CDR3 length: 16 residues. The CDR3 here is CASRPPGLADPREQFF. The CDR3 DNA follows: TGTGCCAGCAGGCCGCCGGGACTAGCGGACCCCAGGGAGCAGTTCTTC. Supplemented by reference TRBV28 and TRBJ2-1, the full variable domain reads DVKVTQSSRYLVKRTGEKVFLECVQDMDHENMFWYRQDPGLGLRLIYFSYDVKMKEKGDIPEGYSVSREKKERFSLILESASTNQTSMYLCASRPPGLADPREQFFGPGTRLTVL.

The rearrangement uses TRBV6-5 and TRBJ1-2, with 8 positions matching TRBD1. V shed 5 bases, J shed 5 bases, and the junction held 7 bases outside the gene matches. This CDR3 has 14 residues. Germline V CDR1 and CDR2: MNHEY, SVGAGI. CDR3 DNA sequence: TGTGCCAGCAGTCCTGGACAGGGTCGATATGGCTACACCTTC. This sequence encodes CASSPGQGRYGYTF.

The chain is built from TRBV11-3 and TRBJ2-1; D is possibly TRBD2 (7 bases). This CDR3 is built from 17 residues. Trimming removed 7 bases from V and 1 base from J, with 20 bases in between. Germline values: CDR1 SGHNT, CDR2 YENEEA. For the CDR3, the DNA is TGTGCCAGCAAGGGGCTTCTGAGGGGGGGATCCTACAATGAGCAGTTCTTC. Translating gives CASKGLLRGGSYNEQFF.

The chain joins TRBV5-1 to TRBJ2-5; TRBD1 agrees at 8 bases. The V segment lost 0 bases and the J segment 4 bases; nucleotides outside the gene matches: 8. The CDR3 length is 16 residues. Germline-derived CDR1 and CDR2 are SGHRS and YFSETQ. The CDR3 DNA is TGCGCCAGCAGCTTGGCCCTCGGACAGGGAGGAGAGACCCAGTACTTC. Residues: CASSLALGQGGETQYF.

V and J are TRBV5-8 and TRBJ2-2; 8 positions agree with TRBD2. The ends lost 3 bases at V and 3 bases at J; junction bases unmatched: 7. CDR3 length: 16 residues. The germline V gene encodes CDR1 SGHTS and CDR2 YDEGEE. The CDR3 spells CASSWELAVYTGELFF. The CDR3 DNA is TGTGCCAGCAGCTGGGAACTAGCGGTATACACCGGGGAGCTGTTTTTT. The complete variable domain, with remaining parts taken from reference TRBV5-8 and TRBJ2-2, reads EAGVTQSPTHLIKTRGQQATLRCSPISGHTSVYWYQQALGLGLQFLLWYDEGEERNRGNFPPRFSGRQFPNYSSELNVNALELEDSALYLCASSWELAVYTGELFFGEGSRLTVL.

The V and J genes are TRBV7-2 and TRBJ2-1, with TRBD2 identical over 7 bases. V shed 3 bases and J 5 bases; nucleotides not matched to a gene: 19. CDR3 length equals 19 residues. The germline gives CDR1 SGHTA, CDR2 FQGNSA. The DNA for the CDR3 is TGTGCCAGCAGCTTTCCGGGCCGAGACGGTATGGGACTACACAATGAGCAGTTCTTC. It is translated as CASSFPGRDGMGLHNEQFF.

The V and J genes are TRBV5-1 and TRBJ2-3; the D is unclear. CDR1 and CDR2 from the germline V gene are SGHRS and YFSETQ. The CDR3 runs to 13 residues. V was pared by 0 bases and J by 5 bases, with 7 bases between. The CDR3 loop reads CASSLGPQDTQYF. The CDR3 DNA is TGCGCCAGCAGCTTGGGGCCCCAAGATACGCAGTATTTT.

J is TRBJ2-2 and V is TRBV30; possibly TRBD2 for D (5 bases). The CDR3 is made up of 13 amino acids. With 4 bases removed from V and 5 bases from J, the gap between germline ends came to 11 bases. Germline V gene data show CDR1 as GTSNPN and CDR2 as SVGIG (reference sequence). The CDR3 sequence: CAWKEDGTGELFF. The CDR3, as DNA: TGTGCCTGGAAGGAGGACGGTACCGGGGAGCTGTTTTTT. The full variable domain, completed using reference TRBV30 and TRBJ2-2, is SQTIHQWPATLVQPVGSPLSLECTVEGTSNPNLYWYRQAAGRGLQLLFYSVGIGQISSEVPQNLSASRPQDRQFILSSKKLLLSDSGFYLCAWKEDGTGELFFGEGSRLTVL.